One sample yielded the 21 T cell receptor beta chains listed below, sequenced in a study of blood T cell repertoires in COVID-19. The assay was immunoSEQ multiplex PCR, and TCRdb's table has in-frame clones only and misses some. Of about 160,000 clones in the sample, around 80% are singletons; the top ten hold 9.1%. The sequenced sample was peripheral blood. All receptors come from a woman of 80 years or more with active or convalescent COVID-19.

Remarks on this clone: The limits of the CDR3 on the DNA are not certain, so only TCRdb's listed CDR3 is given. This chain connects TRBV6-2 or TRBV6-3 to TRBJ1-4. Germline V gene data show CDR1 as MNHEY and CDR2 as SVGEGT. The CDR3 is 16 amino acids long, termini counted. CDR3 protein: CASSRGLDRGMKNCFF.

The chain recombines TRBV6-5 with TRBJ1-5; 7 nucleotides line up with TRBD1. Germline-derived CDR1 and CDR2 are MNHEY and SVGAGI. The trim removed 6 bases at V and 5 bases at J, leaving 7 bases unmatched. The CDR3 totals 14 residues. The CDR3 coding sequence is TGTGCCAGCAGCCGGTACCAGGGGGATCAGCCCCAGCATTTT. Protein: CASSRYQGDQPQHF.

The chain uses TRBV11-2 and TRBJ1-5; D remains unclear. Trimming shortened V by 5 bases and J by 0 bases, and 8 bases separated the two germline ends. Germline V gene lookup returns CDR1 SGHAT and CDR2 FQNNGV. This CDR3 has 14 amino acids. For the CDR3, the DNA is TGTGCCAGCAGCCTACGAAATAGCAATCAGCCCCAGCATTTT. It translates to CASSLRNSNQPQHF.

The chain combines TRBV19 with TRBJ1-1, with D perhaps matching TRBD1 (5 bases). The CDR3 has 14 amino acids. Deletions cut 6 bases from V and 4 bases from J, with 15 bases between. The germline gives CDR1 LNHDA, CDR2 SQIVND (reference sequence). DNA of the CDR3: TGTGCCAGTAGCTGGGGCGGGGGTTCCACTGAAGCTTTCTTT. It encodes CASSWGGGSTEAFF.

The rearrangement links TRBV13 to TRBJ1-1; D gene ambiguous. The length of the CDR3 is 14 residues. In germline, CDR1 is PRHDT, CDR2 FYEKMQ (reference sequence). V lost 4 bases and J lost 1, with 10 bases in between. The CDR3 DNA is TGTGCCAGCAGCTCCCATAGTAGGAACACTGAAGCTTTCTTT. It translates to CASSSHSRNTEAFF.

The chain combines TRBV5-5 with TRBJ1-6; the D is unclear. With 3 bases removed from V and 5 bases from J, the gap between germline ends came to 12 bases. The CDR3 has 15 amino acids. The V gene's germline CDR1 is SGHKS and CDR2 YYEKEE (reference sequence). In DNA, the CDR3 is TGTGCCAGCAGCTCTGGCGGGGTGAATAATTCACCCCTCCACTTT. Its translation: CASSSGGVNNSPLHF.

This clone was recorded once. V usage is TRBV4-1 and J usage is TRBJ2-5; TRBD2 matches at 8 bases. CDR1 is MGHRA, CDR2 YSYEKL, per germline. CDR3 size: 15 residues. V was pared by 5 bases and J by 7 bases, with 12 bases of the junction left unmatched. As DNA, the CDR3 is TGCGCCAGCAGCGAGGCGGGAGGCACATGGGGGACCCAGTACTTC. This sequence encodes CASSEAGGTWGTQYF.

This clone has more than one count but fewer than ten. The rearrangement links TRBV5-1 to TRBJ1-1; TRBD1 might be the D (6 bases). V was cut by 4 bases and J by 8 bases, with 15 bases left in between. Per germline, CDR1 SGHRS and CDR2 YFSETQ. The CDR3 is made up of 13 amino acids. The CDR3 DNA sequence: TGCGCCAGCAGCAGAATACAGGGACGAGAAGCTTTCTTT. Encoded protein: CASSRIQGREAFF.

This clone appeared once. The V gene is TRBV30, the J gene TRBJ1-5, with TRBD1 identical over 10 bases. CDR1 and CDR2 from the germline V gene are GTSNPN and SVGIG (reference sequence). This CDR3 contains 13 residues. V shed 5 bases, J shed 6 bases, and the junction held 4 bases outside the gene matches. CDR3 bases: TGTGCCTGGGCTCGACAGGGGGCTCAGCCCCAGCATTTT. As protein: CAWARQGAQPQHF.

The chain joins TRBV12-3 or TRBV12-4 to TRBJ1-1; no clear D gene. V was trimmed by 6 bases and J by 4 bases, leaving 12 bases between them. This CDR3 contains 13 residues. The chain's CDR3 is CASSPGYLTEAFF. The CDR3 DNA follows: TGTGCCAGCAGCCCAGGTTACCTCACTGAAGCTTTCTTT.

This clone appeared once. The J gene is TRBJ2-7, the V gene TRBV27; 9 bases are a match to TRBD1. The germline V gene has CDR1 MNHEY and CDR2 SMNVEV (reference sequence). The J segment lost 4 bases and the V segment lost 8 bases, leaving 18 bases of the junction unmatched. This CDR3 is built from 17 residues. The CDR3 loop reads CASGRTRGGQGGYEQYF. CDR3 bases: TGTGCCAGCGGGCGGACCCGAGGGGGACAGGGCGGATACGAGCAGTACTTC.

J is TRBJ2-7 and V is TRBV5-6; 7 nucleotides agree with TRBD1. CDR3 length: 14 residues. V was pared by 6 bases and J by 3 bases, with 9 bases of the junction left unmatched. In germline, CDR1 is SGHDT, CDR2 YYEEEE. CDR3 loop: CASISLTGIYEQYF. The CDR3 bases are TGTGCCAGCATCTCCTTGACAGGGATCTACGAGCAGTACTTC.

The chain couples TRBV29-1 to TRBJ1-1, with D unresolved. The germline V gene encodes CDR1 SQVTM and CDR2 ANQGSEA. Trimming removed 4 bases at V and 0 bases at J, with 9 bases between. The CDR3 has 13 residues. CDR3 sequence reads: CSVVASMNTEAFF. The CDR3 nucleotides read TGCAGCGTTGTGGCAAGTATGAACACTGAAGCTTTCTTT. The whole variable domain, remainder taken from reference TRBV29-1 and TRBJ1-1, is SAVISQKPSRDICQRGTSLTIQCQVDSQVTMMFWYRQQPGQSLTLIATANQGSEATYESGFVIDKFPISRPNLTFSTLTVSNMSPEDSSIYLCSVVASMNTEAFFGQGTRLTVV.

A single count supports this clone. The CDR3, as DNA: TGTGCCAGCAGCCAAGATCGCTTCCTAGGTCAGTTCTTC. This encodes CASSQDRFLGQFF. V usage is TRBV3-1 (or the pseudogene TRBV3-2) and J usage is TRBJ2-1; no clear D gene. V shed 0 bases and J shed 13 bases, with 13 bases lying between them. The CDR3 extends over 13 amino acids. Germline V CDR1 and CDR2: LGHDT, YNNKEL (reference sequence).

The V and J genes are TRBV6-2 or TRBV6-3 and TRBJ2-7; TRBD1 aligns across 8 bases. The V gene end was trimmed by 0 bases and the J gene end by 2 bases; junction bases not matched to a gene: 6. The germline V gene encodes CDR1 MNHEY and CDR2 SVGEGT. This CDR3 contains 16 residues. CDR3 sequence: CASSYSDRENPYEQYF. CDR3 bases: TGTGCCAGCAGTTACTCGGACAGGGAGAACCCCTACGAGCAGTACTTC.

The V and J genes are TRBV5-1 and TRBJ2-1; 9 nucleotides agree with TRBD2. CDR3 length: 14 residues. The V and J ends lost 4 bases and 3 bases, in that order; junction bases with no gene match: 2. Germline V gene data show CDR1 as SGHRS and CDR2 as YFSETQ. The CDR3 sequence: CASSRSGGYNEQFF. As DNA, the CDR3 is TGCGCCAGCAGCCGTAGCGGGGGCTACAATGAGCAGTTCTTC.

CDR3 in amino acids: CAITGRAENTEAFF. The CDR3 bases are TGTGCCATCACGGGCAGGGCGGAGAACACTGAAGCTTTCTTT. The rearrangement links TRBV10-3 to TRBJ1-1; TRBD1 might be the D (5 bases). CDR3 length: 14 amino acids. Germline assignment: CDR1 ENHRY and CDR2 SYGVKD. Trimming left V 7 bases short and J 1 base short, with 13 bases between.

CDR3 bases: TGCGCCAGCAGCTTGGATCGGTTCACAGATACGCAGTATTTT. Encoded protein: CASSLDRFTDTQYF. The V gene is TRBV5-1, the J gene TRBJ2-3; D unresolved. The CDR3 contains 14 residues. The V and J ends lost 0 bases and 2 bases respectively, with 7 bases between them. Germline V gene sequence: CDR1 SGHRS, CDR2 YFSETQ.

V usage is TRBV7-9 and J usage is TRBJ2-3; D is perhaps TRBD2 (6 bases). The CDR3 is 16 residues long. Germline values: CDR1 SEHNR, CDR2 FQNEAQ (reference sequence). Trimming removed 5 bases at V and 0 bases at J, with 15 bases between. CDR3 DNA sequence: TGTGCCAGCAGCCCAAACCGGGGGAGAAGCACAGATACGCAGTATTTT. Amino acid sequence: CASSPNRGRSTDTQYF. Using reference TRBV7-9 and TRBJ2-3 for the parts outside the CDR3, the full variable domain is DTGVSQNPRHKITKRGQNVTFRCDPISEHNRLYWYRQTLGQGPEFLTYFQNEAQLEKSRLLSDRFSAERPKGSFSTLEIQRTEQGDSAMYLCASSPNRGRSTDTQYFGPGTRLTVL.

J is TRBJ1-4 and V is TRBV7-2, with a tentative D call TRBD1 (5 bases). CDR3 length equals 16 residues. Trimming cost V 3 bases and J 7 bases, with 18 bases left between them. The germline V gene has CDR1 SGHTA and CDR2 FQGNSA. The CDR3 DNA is TGTGCCAGCAGCTTCGACCCTGGGGGGAGGTTTGAAAAACTGTTTTTT. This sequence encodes CASSFDPGGRFEKLFF.

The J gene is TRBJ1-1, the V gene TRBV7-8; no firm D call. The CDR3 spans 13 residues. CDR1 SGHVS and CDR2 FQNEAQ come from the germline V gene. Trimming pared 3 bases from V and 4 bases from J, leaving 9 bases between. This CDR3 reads CASSFGEATEAFF. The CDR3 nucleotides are TGTGCCAGCAGCTTTGGGGAGGCCACTGAAGCTTTCTTT.